This TCR beta chain was found in a study of CD8+CD57+ T cells in acquired aplastic anemia. Findings and limits, study-wide: Controls and patients did not differ significantly in CD8+ Simpson's diversity. The number of CD8+ CDR3 sequences shared by patients and controls was twenty-nine.

Germline loops: CDR1 LNHNV, CDR2 YYDKDF (reference sequence). V was trimmed by 2 bases and J by 7 bases, leaving 8 bases between them. The CDR3 has 13 amino acids. Patients picked for sequencing had shown CD8+CD57+ cell expansion detected by flow cytometry. Profiles of TCR beta VDJ and CDR3 were generated from a genomic DNA template. TCRdb reprocessed the reads with MiXCR, giving one entry per CDR3 protein. Altogether 310,000 or so distinct CDR3 sequences are present, 50% to 65% being singletons, with the ten largest covering around 1.3%. With respect to this clonotype: Its antigen is still unknown.

Sequences were obtained from sorted CD4+, CD8+, or CD8+CD57+ T cells (not recorded which) from PBMCs. The chain joins TRBV15 to TRBJ1-4; weak D call: TRBD1 (5 bases). This receptor was taken from a human donor with aplastic anemia. In nucleotides, the CDR3 is TGTGCCACCAGCAGACGACAGAGTGAAAAACTGTTTTTT. Protein: CATSRRQSEKLFF.